Listed below are T cell receptor beta chains from one sample, sequenced in a study of blood T cell repertoires in COVID-19. Libraries were prepared by immunoSEQ multiplex PCR; TCRdb keeps only in-frame clonotypes and omits some of them. There are around 160,000 clones in the sample; around 80% occur only once, and 13% to 15% lies in the top ten. The specimen was peripheral blood. These receptors were taken from a human donor with acute or convalescent COVID-19. The donor label of this sample is uncertain. Each CDR3 is given with its conserved first and last residue. Size tells how often a clone was seen (once, few, many) or the class of an expanded clone, and some rows leave it out.

v_call clone_size cdr3_aa
TRBV18 - CASSRPGTGRNTIYF
TRBV27 - CASSSPMTGRREQYF
TRBV19 once CATSLQGVGYTF
TRBV6-5 once CASRTTGGRGYTF
TRBV11-1 - CASSSSGAKTEAFF
TRBV6-2/TRBV6-3 - CASSYRAGAFSEQYF
TRBV3-1/TRBV3-2 - CASSHPTLGDNYGYTF
TRBV2 - CAGAGGYSYEQYF
TRBV29-1 - CSVGTSGDLEQYF
TRBV5-1 few CASSRGTAQETQYF
TRBV5-1 - CASSLGARQSYGYTF
TRBV6-5 - CASRITGTDLDTQYF
TRBV6-5 - CASSYSPGGLEAFF
TRBV3-1/TRBV3-2 - CASSAARSGNTIYF
TRBV19 once CASSTSTGDGNSPLHF
TRBV13 - CASSSGGYPVYEQYF
TRBV18 - CASSSTEINSPLHF
TRBV21-1 few CASSKGILLDKMNTEAFF
TRBV6-1 few CASSEGGRDTEAFF
TRBV19 - CASSPAGNSNQPQHF
TRBV3-1/TRBV3-2 - CASSPTSYPTDTQYF
TRBV27 - CASNTGGYGYTF
TRBV19 - CASSIGGSEKLFF
TRBV19 - CASMPRRQSLGYTF
TRBV10-3 - CAIGPQVGEKLFF
TRBV30 - CAWSSRGDRYNSPLHF
TRBV3-1/TRBV3-2 - CASSHLSRDRDRGDQPQHF
TRBV2 - CASSVTSGASSYNEQFF
TRBV18 - CASSPPSSSGNTIYF
TRBV3-1/TRBV3-2 - CASSQTGRGNTIYF
TRBV27 - CASSGGGLVASGGLSTDTQYF
TRBV6-2/TRBV6-3 - CASSPNRGPGTEAFF
TRBV5-6 - CASSFRSTSGNTIYF
TRBV19 - CASSISRGGGTEAFF
TRBV23-1 - CASCHLGTTQETQYF
TRBV10-2 - CASNRGSDTQYF
TRBV7-2 - CASSLSRTSGSRTQYF
TRBV7-9 once CASSPFASTNEKLFF
TRBV5-1 - CASSGGQEHEKLFF
TRBV29-1 - CSTIFEGALYNYGYTF
TRBV5-6 few CASSLDRRSYGYTF
TRBV20-1 - CSASLRGVSTDTQYF
TRBV7-2 once CASSSPPPTGAAQHF
TRBV19 - CASSGRQTNEKLFF
TRBV5-4 - CASSLSGNSYEQYF
TRBV7-9 - CASSQGTGSPTNEKLFF
TRBV6-9 - CANGQALGPQHF
TRBV3-1/TRBV3-2 - CASSQSRVTGELFF
TRBV29-1 - CSAYPPSGGLKAFF
TRBV29-1 - CSVERGTNYGYTF